The rows below give T cell receptor beta chains drawn from one sample of a study of regulatory T cells in long-lasting Graves disease. Each CDR3 protein is one row after TCRdb ran MiXCR on the multiplex PCR reads. The sample has over 350,000 distinct CDR3 sequences; 11% to 15% are singletons. The same specimen was also included in a second study, on T cells in Graves' hyperthyroidism and ophthalmopathy.

The sequencing used peripheral blood mononuclear cells (PBMCs), collected at new diagnosis, from a patient treated with antithyroid drugs. These receptors all stem from a woman aged 50 to 60 with Graves disease. Both conserved end residues are part of each CDR3. Fields, in order: V gene, J gene, CDR3 length, clone size, CDR3 protein. Not all rows give a size; the values are once, few, many and, for expanded clones, a class.

TRBV7-2,TRBJ1-5,14,many,CASSLAPVGRPQHF
TRBV19,TRBJ1-5,14,many,CASSIWVGDQPQHF
TRBV5-1,TRBJ2-3,15,many,CASSLGTSGTDTQYF
TRBV7-9,TRBJ2-1,18,many,CASSLVATGGISYNEQFF
TRBV11-2,TRBJ2-7,14,many,CASSPWERPYEQYF
TRBV2,TRBJ2-3,12,many,CASSPMADTQYF
TRBV10-3,TRBJ2-7,16,many,CAISDGTSGRRYEQYF
TRBV30,TRBJ1-6,12,-,CAWTLTDSPLHF
TRBV2,TRBJ2-1,14,many,CASSPVLAGVEQFF
TRBV28,TRBJ1-2,15,many,CASSWPRRAAYGYTF
TRBV5-1,TRBJ2-5,14,-,CASGTPTPGETQYF
TRBV6-1,TRBJ1-2,14,many,CASRVTGDGYGYTF
TRBV30,TRBJ2-1,13,many,CAWNSIRPNEQFF
TRBV10-2,TRBJ2-1,11,few,CAGKTGLAYFF
TRBV3-1,TRBJ2-7,15,many,CASSQDPSWGPEQYF
TRBV20-1,TRBJ1-2,15,many,CSARDSSRSNYGYTF
TRBV18,TRBJ2-7,15,many,CASSPGVRGAYEQYF
TRBV28,TRBJ2-1,13,many,CASSASGYNEQFF
TRBV7-6,TRBJ2-1,19,few,CASSLTMGLAGAAYNEQFF
TRBV20-1,TRBJ1-2,13,-,CSASSGAAYGYTF
TRBV6-1,TRBJ1-1,14,many,CASRHGGVNTEAFF
TRBV4-1,TRBJ2-3,14,few,CASSQTPGTNPQYF
TRBV4-1,TRBJ1-5,18,few,CASSQESRGRAWNQPQHF
TRBV9,TRBJ2-3,15,-,CASSDGARSTDTQYF
TRBV20-1,TRBJ2-1,11,few,CSAKGTYEQFF
TRBV6-9,TRBJ2-1,14,few,CASSYSQTRNEQFF
TRBV3-1,TRBJ2-7,15,many,CASSALDRASYEQYF
TRBV4-2,TRBJ2-7,18,-,CASSSLGSHSGNSYEQYF
TRBV25-1,TRBJ1-1,14,-,CASSQTQENTEAFF
TRBV12-3/TRBV12-4,TRBJ2-3,17,many,CASRPVPGTGVTDTQYF
TRBV6-2/TRBV6-3,TRBJ2-2,14,few,CASTGGLSAGELFF
TRBV27,TRBJ2-3,16,many,CASSLITSGRSDTQYF
TRBV12-3/TRBV12-4,TRBJ2-3,21,many,CASSSSLGDAGQATSTDTQYF
TRBV20-1,TRBJ2-5,14,many,CSANTGQGPETQYF
TRBV29-1,TRBJ1-1,11,many,CSVGTGAEAFF
TRBV5-8,TRBJ2-3,16,many,CASSLGQGTSTDTQYF
TRBV30,TRBJ2-7,11,many,CAWRTGFEQYF
TRBV18,TRBJ2-5,14,few,CASSLQGPWETQYF
TRBV6-1,TRBJ2-3,15,many,CASRLGLAGSDTQYF
TRBV20-1,TRBJ2-7,18,many,CSARGAPPRAGGNYEQYF
TRBV28,TRBJ2-7,14,many,CASSFRDRSYEQYF
TRBV9,TRBJ2-1,14,-,CASSVGRGLTEQFF
TRBV9,TRBJ1-2,16,-,CASSVATLGQLDGYTF
TRBV4-2,TRBJ2-4,13,few,CASSQDRGNIQYF